These 19 T cell receptor beta chains share one sample of origin, sequenced in a study. TCRdb re-derived calls from the 5' RACE reads in MiXCR, one entry per CDR3 protein. The sample contains approximately 57,000 distinct CDR3 sequences, less than 25% of which appear only once. Treg sorting used a CD4+CD25+CD127-/low gate. The source material was tumor-infiltrating Tregs sorted from the breast tumor. The receptors shown here come from a female donor with breast cancer.

Points on this clonotype: The CDR3 end shows no conserved phenylalanine or tryptophan, and so a read error is likely. V and J are TRBV19 and TRBJ1-4; D gene ambiguous. Germline CDR1 and CDR2: LNHDA and SQIVND (reference sequence). V lost 5 bases to trimming and J lost 6 bases, with 16 bases between them. CDR3 length: 15 amino acids. The CDR3 region is CASSWQVAVDEKLFC. CDR3 nucleotide sequence: TGTGCCAGTAGTTGGCAGGTGGCAGTAGATGAAAAACTGTTTTGT.

The gene calls are TRBV15 and TRBJ2-1; TRBD2 is a possible D gene (5 bases). This CDR3 is built from 15 residues. From germline, CDR1 is LNHNV and CDR2 YYDKDF (reference sequence). The V end lost 3 bases, the J end lost 5 bases, and 14 bases lay between the germline ends. The CDR3 loop is CATSRSSGSNNEQFF. CDR3 sequence (DNA): TGTGCCACCAGCAGGTCCTCGGGGTCTAACAATGAGCAGTTCTTC.

The genes are TRBV29-1 and TRBJ2-5; 8 bases are a match to TRBD1. The CDR3 extends over 12 amino acids. Germline V gives CDR1 SQVTM, CDR2 ANQGSEA. V shed 7 bases, J shed 5 bases, and the junction held 6 bases outside the gene matches. This CDR3 reads CSGGQAAETQYF. The CDR3 DNA reads as TGCAGCGGGGGACAGGCGGCGGAGACCCAGTACTTC.

This chain links TRBV6-5 with TRBJ1-1; the D gene is possibly TRBD1 (5 bases). The CDR3 sequence is 11 residues long. Germline V lookup: CDR1 MNHEY, CDR2 SVGAGI. Trimming took off 10 bases at V and 3 bases at J, with 9 bases between the two ends. CDR3 sequence (DNA): TGTGCCACCGTAGGGGACACTGAAGCTTTCTTT. Amino acids: CATVGDTEAFF.

This clonotype was counted between two and nine times. J is TRBJ1-2 and V is TRBV7-9, with no clear D. This CDR3 spans 12 amino acids. Germline CDR1 and CDR2: SEHNR and FQNEAQ (reference sequence). V was trimmed by 6 bases and J by 4 bases, leaving 9 bases between them. The CDR3, as DNA: TGTGCCAGCAGTCCAAGTGGCTATGGCTACACCTTC. Protein sequence: CASSPSGYGYTF.

As for this clonotype: The junction shows a germline mismatch at one end, possibly a read error. The chain is built from TRBV20-1 and TRBJ1-1, with 7 bases matching TRBD1. The CDR3 length is 14 residues. Germline CDR1 and CDR2: DFQATT and SNEGSKA (reference sequence). The CDR3 DNA reads TGCAGTACTAGGTTTAACAACAGGGGAACTGAAGCTTTCTTT. This translates into CSTRFNNRGTEAFF.

The sample holds many counts of this clonotype. This chain joins TRBV20-1 and TRBJ2-3, with D uncertain. In germline, CDR1 is DFQATT, CDR2 SNEGSKA (reference sequence). The CDR3 spans 12 residues. The V end lost 2 bases, the J end lost 0 bases, and 3 bases lay between the germline ends. The CDR3 bases are TGCAGTGCTAGACTTAGCACAGATACGCAGTATTTT. This encodes CSARLSTDTQYF.

This clonotype was observed many times. This rearrangement joins TRBV7-2 to TRBJ1-2, with TRBD1 matching over 7 bases. Germline lookup yields CDR1 SGHTA and CDR2 FQGNSA. V lost 5 bases to trimming and J lost 5 bases; unmatched junction nucleotides: 8. The CDR3 is 14 residues long. The CDR3 coding sequence is TGTGCCAGCAGCCCGACAGGGTCGGAGTATGGCTACACCTTC. Amino acid sequence: CASSPTGSEYGYTF.

CDR3 protein: CSAENRGGGNQPQHF. The CDR3 region has the DNA TGCAGTGCTGAAAACAGGGGCGGGGGAAATCAGCCCCAGCATTTT. This chain joins TRBV20-1 and TRBJ1-5, with 7 bases lining up with TRBD1. CDR1 DFQATT and CDR2 SNEGSKA come from the germline V gene (reference sequence). The length of the CDR3 is 15 residues. J gave up 4 bases and V 5 bases, and 11 bases lay outside the gene matches.

This clonotype was recorded a few times. The chain recombines TRBV20-1 with TRBJ2-3; 11 bases match TRBD2. V shed 7 bases and J 0 bases; nucleotides not matched to a gene: 3. Germline V lookup: CDR1 DFQATT, CDR2 SNEGSKA (reference sequence). The CDR3 has 14 amino acids. CDR3 region: CSVGTSGSTDTQYF. In nucleotides, the CDR3 is TGCAGTGTTGGGACTAGCGGAAGCACAGATACGCAGTATTTT.

V is TRBV9 and J is TRBJ1-1; tentatively, D is TRBD1 (5 bases). Per germline, CDR1 SGDLS and CDR2 YYNGEE. The V and J ends lost 3 bases and 3 bases respectively, with 12 bases between them. CDR3 size: 14 residues. The CDR3: CASSGSGADTEAFF. The CDR3 DNA reads TGTGCCAGCAGCGGGTCCGGGGCGGACACTGAAGCTTTCTTT.

The rearrangement joins TRBV28 to TRBJ1-2; 7 bases map to TRBD1. The CDR3 length is 16 residues. Per the germline V gene, CDR1 is MDHEN and CDR2 is SYDVKM. J was trimmed by 1 base and V by 7 bases; bases with no gene match: 12. The CDR3 nucleotides read TGTGCCAGCAACCCCTCTACAGGGGTAATTAACTATGGCTACACCTTC. Protein: CASNPSTGVINYGYTF.

Only a few counts were recorded for this clonotype. The chain links TRBV18 to TRBJ2-3; possible D gene TRBD2, 6 bases. V gave up 3 bases and J gave up 4 bases, with 23 bases separating them. CDR3 length: 18 amino acids. Germline CDR1 is KGHSH and CDR2 is LQKENI. CDR3 sequence: CASSPEYLGLSGADTQYF. CDR3 DNA: TGTGCCAGCTCACCGGAATATCTTGGACTATCGGGCGCAGATACGCAGTATTTT.

This clonotype was counted between two and nine times. This chain links TRBV20-1 with TRBJ2-1; TRBD2 is a possible D gene (5 bases). The CDR3 totals 12 residues. Trimming stripped 5 bases from V and 6 bases from J, with 11 bases between. In germline, CDR1 is DFQATT, CDR2 SNEGSKA (reference sequence). The CDR3 DNA reads as TGCAGTGCTCGGACTCTCCCCAATGAGCAGTTCTTC. Its translation: CSARTLPNEQFF.

This chain connects TRBV5-1 to TRBJ2-1, with 14 bases identical to TRBD2. Germline assignment: CDR1 SGHRS and CDR2 YFSETQ. The CDR3 is made up of 17 amino acids. The ends lost 3 bases at V and 7 bases at J; junction bases unmatched: 9. The CDR3 is CASSSVPGLAGVNEQFF. Here the CDR3 DNA reads TGCGCCAGCAGCTCTGTTCCGGGACTAGCGGGAGTTAATGAGCAGTTCTTC.

The chain combines TRBV5-1 with TRBJ1-1; D is unresolved. Germline V lookup: CDR1 SGHRS, CDR2 YFSETQ. V shed 3 bases and J shed 3 bases, with 12 bases lying between them. CDR3 size: 14 residues. The CDR3 bases are TGCGCCAGCAGCTACCTCCCTTTGGACACTGAAGCTTTCTTT. It yields the protein CASSYLPLDTEAFF.

The chain recombines TRBV12-3 or TRBV12-4 with TRBJ2-6; D is unresolved. The CDR3 is 15 amino acids. The ends were cut back, 1 base at V and 1 base at J, with 5 bases in the middle. CDR3 DNA: TGTGCCAGCAGTTTAGAGGGTTCTGGGGCCAACGTCCTGACTTTC. This codes for CASSLEGSGANVLTF.

V and J are TRBV28 and TRBJ2-3; TRBD2 aligns across 7 bases. CDR3 length: 14 amino acids. Per the germline V gene, CDR1 is MDHEN and CDR2 is SYDVKM. V gave up 8 bases and J gave up 2 bases; unmatched junction bases: 7. The CDR3 DNA follows: TGTGCCAGCTGGCCTAGCGGAATCACAGATACGCAGTATTTT. Translation gives CASWPSGITDTQYF.

This clonotype was seen many times. This sequence joins TRBV12-3 or TRBV12-4 and TRBJ2-2, with TRBD1 matching 8 bases. The CDR3 covers 17 residues. The V gene end was trimmed by 6 bases and the J gene end by 2 bases; junction bases not matched to a gene: 11. The CDR3 reads CASSADSDRVNTGELFF. CDR3 in DNA: TGTGCCAGCAGCGCAGACTCGGACAGGGTTAACACCGGGGAGCTGTTTTTT.